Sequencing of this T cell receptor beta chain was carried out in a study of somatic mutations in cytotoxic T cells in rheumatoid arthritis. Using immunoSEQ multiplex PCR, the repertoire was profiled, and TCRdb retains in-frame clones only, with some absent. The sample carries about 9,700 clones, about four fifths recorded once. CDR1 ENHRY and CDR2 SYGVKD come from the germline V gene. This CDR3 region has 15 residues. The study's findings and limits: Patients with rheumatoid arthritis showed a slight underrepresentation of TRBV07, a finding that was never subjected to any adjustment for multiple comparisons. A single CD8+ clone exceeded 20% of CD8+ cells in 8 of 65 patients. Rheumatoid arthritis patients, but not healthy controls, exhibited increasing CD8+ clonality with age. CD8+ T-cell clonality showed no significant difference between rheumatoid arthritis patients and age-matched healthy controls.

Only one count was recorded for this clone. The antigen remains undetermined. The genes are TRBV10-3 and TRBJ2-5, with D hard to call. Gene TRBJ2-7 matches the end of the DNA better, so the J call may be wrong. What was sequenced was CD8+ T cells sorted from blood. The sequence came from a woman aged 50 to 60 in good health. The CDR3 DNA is TGTGCCATCAGTGAGTCCGGAGACCGAGGATTCGAGCAGTACTTC. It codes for CAISESGDRGFEQYF.